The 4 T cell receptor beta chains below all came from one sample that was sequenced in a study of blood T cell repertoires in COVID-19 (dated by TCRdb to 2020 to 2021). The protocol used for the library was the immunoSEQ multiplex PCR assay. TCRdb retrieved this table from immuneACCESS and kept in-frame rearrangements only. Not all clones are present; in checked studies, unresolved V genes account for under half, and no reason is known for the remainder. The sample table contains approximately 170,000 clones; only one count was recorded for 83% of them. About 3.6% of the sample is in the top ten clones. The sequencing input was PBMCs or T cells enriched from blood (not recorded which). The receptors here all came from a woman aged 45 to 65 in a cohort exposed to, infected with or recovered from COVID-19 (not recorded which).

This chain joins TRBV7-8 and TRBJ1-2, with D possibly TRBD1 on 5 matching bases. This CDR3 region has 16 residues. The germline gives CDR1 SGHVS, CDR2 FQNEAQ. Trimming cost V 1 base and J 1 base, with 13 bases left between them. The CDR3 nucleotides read TGTGCCAGCAGCTTAGTTGGGGGGGTTAATAACTATGGCTACACCTTC. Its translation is CASSLVGGVNNYGYTF.

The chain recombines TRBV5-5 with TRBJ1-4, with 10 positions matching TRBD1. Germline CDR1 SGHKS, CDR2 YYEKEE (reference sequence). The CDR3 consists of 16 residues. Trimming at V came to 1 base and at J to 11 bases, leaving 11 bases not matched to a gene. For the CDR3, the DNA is TGTGCCAGCAGCTTGAGTTGGGACAGGGGAACGAAGAAACTGTTTTTT. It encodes CASSLSWDRGTKKLFF.

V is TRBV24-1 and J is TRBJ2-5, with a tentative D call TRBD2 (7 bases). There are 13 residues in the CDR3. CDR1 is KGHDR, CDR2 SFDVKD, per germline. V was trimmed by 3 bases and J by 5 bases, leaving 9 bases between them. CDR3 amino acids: CATSDAGAETQYF. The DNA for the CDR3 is TGTGCCACCAGTGATGCGGGGGCGGAGACCCAGTACTTC.

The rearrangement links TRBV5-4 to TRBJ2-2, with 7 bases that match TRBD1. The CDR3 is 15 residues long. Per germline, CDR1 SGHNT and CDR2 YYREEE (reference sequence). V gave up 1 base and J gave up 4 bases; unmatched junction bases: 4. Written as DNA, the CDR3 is TGTGCCAGCAGCTTGACTACAGGGGTCACCGGGGAGCTGTTTTTT. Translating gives CASSLTTGVTGELFF.